This TCR beta chain was captured by sequencing in a study of high-grade serous ovarian cancer treatment subgroups. Across the whole study: On average, around 15,000 reads and 7,000 to 8,500 unique TCR beta rearrangements were obtained per sample.

Data came from immunoSEQ multiplex PCR; TCRdb stores just in-frame clones and leaves some out. The sample lists approximately 40,000 clones, roughly 83% occurring once. Tumor samples were taken before definitive surgery or chemotherapy. Germline CDR1 is MNHEY and CDR2 is SVGAGI. Trimming took off 6 bases at V and 3 bases at J, with 15 bases between the two ends. The CDR3 has 15 amino acids. General study findings and limits: The analyses considered CDR3 and ignored CDR1 and CDR2. Same-patient tumor repertoires overlapped at about 0.095 to 0.85; different patients barely overlapped.

This clone was recorded only once. Its antigen is still unknown. This TCR came from a human donor with high-grade serous ovarian cancer. The sample comprised tumor tissue. The chain employs TRBV6-5 and TRBJ1-5; possibly TRBD1 for D (5 bases). The CDR3 spells CASSQGRGINQPQHF. In DNA form, the CDR3 reads TGTGCCAGCAGCCAGGGACGGGGCATCAATCAGCCCCAGCATTTT.